Listed below are T cell receptor beta chains from one sample, sequenced in a study of shared clonotypes between healthy human individuals. TCRdb's copy holds only in-frame clones and misses some; the assay was immunoSEQ multiplex PCR. The repertoire consists of nearly 750,000 clones, with approximately 72% occurring once and the leading ten covering approximately 2%. The sequencing sample was made of memory CD4+ T cells sorted from blood. The receptor set was obtained from a woman younger than 45 in good health. Both conserved end residues are part of each CDR3. A D gene is named only where the DNA matches it firmly. Clone size is shown for a subset of rows, as once, few, many or a class of expanded clone.

v_call	clone_size	d_call	j_call	cdr3_nt	cdr3_aa
TRBV7-2	.	.	TRBJ2-2	TGTGCCAGCAGCCCTCCCGGCGACGGGGAGCTGTTTTTT	CASSPPGDGELFF
TRBV2	.	.	TRBJ2-1	TGTGCCAGCTCTGTTAGGGGCTCTTACAATGAGCAGTTCTTC	CASSVRGSYNEQFF
TRBV6-1	once	TRBD2	TRBJ2-1	TGTGCCAGTGGACTAGCGGGAGTCGATGAGCAGTTCTTC	CASGLAGVDEQFF
TRBV28	few	TRBD2	TRBJ2-7	TGTGCCAGCAGTTCTCTAGCGGGAGGGCCATACGAGCAGTACTTC	CASSSLAGGPYEQYF
TRBV18	.	.	TRBJ2-7	TGTGCCAGCTCACCCAGGGATCAAACCTACGAGCAGTACTTC	CASSPRDQTYEQYF
TRBV7-9	once	.	TRBJ2-1	TGTGCCAGCAGCCCCAGGGACCACTACAATGAGCAGTTCTTC	CASSPRDHYNEQFF
TRBV21-1	.	.	TRBJ2-1	TGTGCCAGCAACTGGGAACTAGCGGGCCGTTACAATGAGCAGTTCTTC	CASNWELAGRYNEQFF
TRBV27	.	.	TRBJ1-1	TGTGCCAGCAGTACCCCAACAGGGAAGGTCACTGAAGCTTTCTTT	CASSTPTGKVTEAFF
TRBV11-2	medium-sized	TRBD1	TRBJ2-1	TGTGCCAGCAGTTCAAACAGGGGGAAATTCGACAATGAGCAGTTCTTC	CASSSNRGKFDNEQFF
TRBV18	.	.	TRBJ2-1	TGTGCCAGCTCACCAAGCGCCGGGGGAAACAATGAGCAGTTCTTC	CASSPSAGGNNEQFF
TRBV29-1	.	TRBD1	TRBJ1-1	TGCAGCGTATACGGGACAGGGGGTGAAGCTTTCTTT	CSVYGTGGEAFF
TRBV10-2	.	TRBD1	TRBJ2-7	TGCGCCAGCAGTGAGTCTGAATGGACAGGGACCTACGAGCAGTACTTC	CASSESEWTGTYEQYF
TRBV18	.	.	TRBJ1-5	TGTGCCAGCTCAGTTGGTTCGGACAGGCCCCAGCATTTT	CASSVGSDRPQHF
TRBV28	.	.	TRBJ1-5	TGTGCCAGCAGTCCCCCCCGGGGGGCAGGGCATTTT	CASSPPRGAGHF
TRBV7-9	.	.	TRBJ1-2	TGTGCCAGCAGCTTAAGGGGGAAAGAAGCTAACTATGGCTACACCTTC	CASSLRGKEANYGYTF
TRBV5-1	.	TRBD2	TRBJ2-1	TGCGCCAGCAGCCGGGTAGCGGGCTCCTACAATGAGCAGTTCTTC	CASSRVAGSYNEQFF
TRBV27	.	.	TRBJ2-2	TGTGCCAGCAGTTTAGGGTTTGCCACCGGGGAGCTGTTTTTT	CASSLGFATGELFF
TRBV27	.	.	TRBJ1-2	TGTGCCAGCAGTTCCCTCGCGGGCGGAAAGGGGGGCTACACCTTC	CASSSLAGGKGGYTF
TRBV28	.	.	TRBJ2-5	TGTGCCAGCAGCCAAAAAGCAGGGGTTGGGCAAGAGACCCAGTACTTC	CASSQKAGVGQETQYF
TRBV7-2	once	TRBD1	TRBJ1-1	TGTGCCAGCAGCTCCAGGGGGGGGAACACTGAAGCTTTCTTT	CASSSRGGNTEAFF
TRBV5-1	few	TRBD2	TRBJ2-1	TGCGCCAGCAGCCCTAGAGGATCCGCGGGAGGTTACAATGAGCAGTTCTTC	CASSPRGSAGGYNEQFF
TRBV2	.	.	TRBJ2-3	TGTGCCAGCACCCTACCCAGACAGGCAGATACGCAGTATTTT	CASTLPRQADTQYF
TRBV7-9	.	TRBD2	TRBJ2-1	TGTGCCAGCAGCTTGGGACTAGCGGGAGGCCGGAATGAGCAGTTCTTC	CASSLGLAGGRNEQFF
TRBV7-8	.	TRBD1	TRBJ1-2	TGTGCCAGCAGCTTAAGACAGGGGGCTGATGGCTACACCTTC	CASSLRQGADGYTF
TRBV5-1	.	TRBD2	TRBJ2-7	TGCGCCAGCAGCTTGGTCGGACTAGCGGGAGGGCCCCACGAGCAGTACTTC	CASSLVGLAGGPHEQYF
TRBV27	.	TRBD1	TRBJ2-7	TGTGCCAGCAGTAAGACAGGGGGCGTTTACGAGCAGTACTTC	CASSKTGGVYEQYF
TRBV20-1	few	TRBD1	TRBJ2-7	TGCAGTGCCGACGGACAGGAAGAGCAGTACTTC	CSADGQEEQYF
TRBV15	once	.	TRBJ2-5	TGTGCCACCTCGGGTCGGGAGACCCAGTACTTC	CATSGRETQYF
TRBV28	.	TRBD2	TRBJ2-2	TGTGCCAGCAGCTTAATAGCGGGGACCACCGGGGAGCTGTTTTTT	CASSLIAGTTGELFF
TRBV19	few	.	TRBJ1-5	TGTGCCAGTAGTATCACGGGGGTCAATCAGCCCCAGCATTTT	CASSITGVNQPQHF
TRBV11-2	few	TRBD1	TRBJ2-1	TGTGCCAGCAGCTTGGCAGGGGGTTACAATGAGCAGTTCTTC	CASSLAGGYNEQFF
TRBV27	.	TRBD1	TRBJ2-7	TGTGCCAGCAGAAAACAGGGGTTACGCTCCTACGAGCAGTACTTC	CASRKQGLRSYEQYF
TRBV6-1	few	.	TRBJ2-7	TGTGCCAGCAGCGGAGCGGTAACCTACGAGCAGTACTTC	CASSGAVTYEQYF
TRBV19	few	TRBD1	TRBJ1-5	TGTGCCAGTAGTCGCGGCCAGGGGGTAGGTTTCAGCAATCAGCCCCAGCATTTT	CASSRGQGVGFSNQPQHF
TRBV28	.	TRBD1	TRBJ1-2	TGTGCCAGCAGTCCGGACAGGAGGGCTGTCTATGGCTACACCTTC	CASSPDRRAVYGYTF
TRBV28	.	.	TRBJ2-7	TGTGCCAGCAGCCAGGCCTCAGGGGTTTCCTACGAGCAGTACTTC	CASSQASGVSYEQYF
TRBV19	.	TRBD2	TRBJ2-1	TGTGCCAGTAGTGGACTAGCGGGAGTCTATGAGCAGTTCTTC	CASSGLAGVYEQFF
TRBV6-6	once	.	TRBJ2-3	TGTGCCAGCAGGGAAGGACAGAACACAGATACGCAGTATTTT	CASREGQNTDTQYF
TRBV28	.	.	TRBJ1-4	TGTGCCAGCAGTAGTGCAGGGTGGGCGACTAATGAAAAACTGTTTTTT	CASSSAGWATNEKLFF
TRBV6-1	many	.	TRBJ1-1	TGTGCCGCTCGGAGGCGGGGGGGGAACACTGAAGCTTTCTTT	CAARRRGGNTEAFF